The 24 T cell receptor beta chains below were found in one sample sequenced in a study of beta chain features in type 1 diabetes. Of the isolated RNA, all was reverse transcribed, and so the sequenced material was expressed TCRB transcripts. Clones were read by immunoSEQ multiplex PCR, and TCRdb kept only the in-frame ones, dropping some. This table has 900,000 or so clones, about a sixth appearing once. The material sequenced was naive CD4+ T cells from blood. Every receptor here comes from a woman between 18 and 29 years old in good health.

The chain has TRBV7-2 and TRBJ2-3; D call uncertain. Germline V gives CDR1 SGHTA, CDR2 FQGNSA. This CDR3 region has 16 residues. V was pared by 4 bases and J by 0 bases, with 14 bases between. CDR3: CASSSQRSLSTDTQYF. The CDR3, as DNA: TGTGCCAGCAGCTCCCAACGATCACTTAGCACAGATACGCAGTATTTT.

This clone was seen a few times. The chain is built from TRBV7-2 and TRBJ1-2, with D possibly TRBD1 on 5 matching bases. This CDR3 spans 16 amino acids. Trimming removed 4 bases from V and 4 bases from J, with 19 bases in between. Germline V gene data show CDR1 as SGHTA and CDR2 as FQGNSA. The CDR3 DNA sequence: TGTGCCAGCAGCTCAGAAGGGCAGGGAGCTCGCTATGGCTACACCTTC. Translating it yields CASSSEGQGARYGYTF.

This clone was seen only a few times. The CDR3: CASSFGALPGELFF. The CDR3 DNA reads as TGTGCCAGCAGCTTTGGTGCGTTGCCCGGGGAGCTGTTTTTT. The chain uses TRBV12-1 and TRBJ2-2; the table gives TRBD2 as D, unverified against the DNA. TRBV12-1 is designated a pseudogene. The CDR3 consists of 14 residues.

The table lists this clone with a few counts. The J gene is TRBJ2-5, the V gene TRBV29-1; D unresolved. The CDR3 is 13 amino acids. V was cut by 3 bases and J by 3 bases, with 11 bases left in between. Germline lookup yields CDR1 SQVTM and CDR2 ANQGSEA. CDR3 sequence reads: CSVDAIAEETQYF. The CDR3, as DNA: TGCAGCGTTGATGCGATAGCCGAAGAGACCCAGTACTTC. The variable domain in full, with the rest retrieved from reference TRBV29-1 and TRBJ2-5, is SAVISQKPSRDICQRGTSLTIQCQVDSQVTMMFWYRQQPGQSLTLIATANQGSEATYESGFVIDKFPISRPNLTFSTLTVSNMSPEDSSIYLCSVDAIAEETQYFGPGTRLLVL.

V is TRBV28 and J is TRBJ2-5; D perhaps matches TRBD2 (6 bases). Germline V lookup: CDR1 MDHEN, CDR2 SYDVKM. Deletions cut 4 bases from V and 9 bases from J, with 9 bases between. The CDR3 is 11 amino acids. CDR3 loop: CASSSGSSQYF. In DNA, the CDR3 is TGTGCCAGCAGTTCCGGGAGTTCCCAGTACTTC.

In its sample, this clone was seen a few times. The rearrangement uses TRBV6-5 and TRBJ2-1; D possibly corresponds to TRBD2 (7 bases). Germline V gene lookup returns CDR1 MNHEY and CDR2 SVGAGI. The CDR3 sequence is 16 residues long. Trimming pared 0 bases from V and 4 bases from J, leaving 13 bases between. This chain's CDR3 is CASSYSWGGQYNEQFF. The DNA of the CDR3 is TGTGCCAGCAGTTACTCTTGGGGGGGCCAGTACAATGAGCAGTTCTTC.

This sequence joins TRBV18 and TRBJ2-7, with 9 bases lining up with TRBD1. From germline, CDR1 is KGHSH and CDR2 LQKENI. Trimming took 5 bases from V and 1 from J; bases not matched to a gene: 9. There are 16 residues in the CDR3. The CDR3 DNA is TGTGCCAGCTCAGGTCTCCGGGACAGGGCGTCCTACGAGCAGTACTTC. This translates into CASSGLRDRASYEQYF.

The chain employs TRBV7-2 and TRBJ2-7; TRBD2 matches at 13 bases. V was pared by 2 bases and J by 3 bases, with 1 base of the junction left unmatched. CDR3 length: 15 residues. Per germline, CDR1 SGHTA and CDR2 FQGNSA. Here the CDR3 reads CASSLTSGRDYEQYF. The CDR3 region has the DNA TGTGCCAGCAGCTTAACTAGCGGGAGGGACTACGAGCAGTACTTC. Looking up the rest from reference TRBV7-2 and TRBJ2-7 gives the full variable domain: GAGVSQSPSNKVTEKGKDVELRCDPISGHTALYWYRQSLGQGLEFLIYFQGNSAPDKSGLPSDRFSAERTGGSVSTLTIQRTQQEDSAVYLCASSLTSGRDYEQYFGPGTRLTVT.

This clone turned up a few times. The chain combines TRBV5-6 with TRBJ2-7, with 7 positions matching TRBD2. Germline trimming cut 0 bases from V and 2 bases from J; bases unmatched to any gene: 5. Germline V gene lookup returns CDR1 SGHDT and CDR2 YYEEEE. CDR3 length equals 15 residues. DNA of the CDR3: TGTGCCAGCAGCTTGGTTGGGGGAGGGCCCTACGAGCAGTACTTC. Amino acid sequence: CASSLVGGGPYEQYF.

The chain combines TRBV7-2 with TRBJ2-3; D gene uncertain. CDR1 is SGHTA and CDR2 is FQGNSA in the germline V gene. The CDR3 totals 16 residues. V lost 5 bases and J 1 base, leaving 16 bases between the germline ends. The CDR3 spells CASSPRGARGTDTQYF. For the CDR3, the DNA is TGTGCCAGCAGCCCCCGAGGAGCGCGAGGCACAGATACGCAGTATTTT.

The genes are TRBV10-3 and TRBJ2-4; D is unresolved. V was cut by 0 bases and J by 3 bases, with 12 bases left in between. CDR1 and CDR2 (germline): ENHRY, SYGVKD. CDR3 length equals 16 residues. The CDR3 loop is CAISESGGPNKNIQYF. CDR3 nucleotide sequence: TGTGCCATCAGTGAGTCTGGCGGCCCTAACAAAAACATTCAGTACTTC.

This clone was seen more than once but under ten times. This chain joins TRBV7-8 and TRBJ2-3; D gene uncertain. The CDR3 length is 12 residues. Germline CDR1 and CDR2: SGHVS and FQNEAQ. V was clipped by 5 bases and J by 8 bases, with 11 bases between them. The DNA of the CDR3 is TGTGCCAGCAGCCCGGTCCGTAGTACGCAGTATTTT. As protein: CASSPVRSTQYF.

V and J are TRBV18 and TRBJ2-3; D perhaps matches TRBD2 (7 bases). V lost 3 bases to trimming and J lost 2 bases, with 18 bases between them. Germline loops: CDR1 KGHSH, CDR2 LQKENI. CDR3 size: 17 residues. The DNA of the CDR3 is TGTGCCAGCTCACCGTCTGGGGGCGGGAGAATCACAGATACGCAGTATTTT. Amino acids: CASSPSGGGRITDTQYF.

J is TRBJ2-1 and V is TRBV5-1; the D gene is possibly TRBD2 (6 bases). Trimming took 5 bases from V and 8 from J, leaving 20 bases between them. This CDR3 is built from 15 residues. Germline V gene sequence: CDR1 SGHRS, CDR2 YFSETQ. The CDR3 spells CASRRDSTPGDEQFF. CDR3 DNA sequence: TGCGCCAGCAGGAGGGACTCGACCCCTGGGGATGAGCAGTTCTTC.

The chain combines TRBV6-5 with TRBJ2-1; 7 bases map to TRBD2. The ends lost 2 bases at V and 6 bases at J; junction bases unmatched: 7. Germline CDR1 MNHEY, CDR2 SVGAGI. The CDR3 totals 15 residues. This CDR3 is CASSYKGGAGNEQFF. The CDR3 DNA reads TGTGCCAGCAGTTACAAGGGAGGGGCTGGCAATGAGCAGTTCTTC.

The chain links TRBV10-3 to TRBJ2-1; 7 bases are a match to TRBD2. The CDR3 runs to 17 residues. Germline CDR1 ENHRY, CDR2 SYGVKD. J was trimmed by 4 bases and V by 2 bases; bases with no gene match: 11. The CDR3 DNA is TGTGCCATCAGTGAGACACCGGGGGTAGCGGGTTACAATGAGCAGTTCTTC. It is translated as CAISETPGVAGYNEQFF.

This chain joins TRBV5-1 and TRBJ2-3; 15 bases map to TRBD2. The germline V gene encodes CDR1 SGHRS and CDR2 YFSETQ. Unmatched junction bases numbered 9, after V lost 5 bases and J lost 8 bases. The CDR3 contains 16 residues. CDR3 loop: CASSHLGTSGGRTQYF. The CDR3 bases are TGCGCCAGCAGTCACCTGGGGACTAGCGGGGGGCGTACGCAGTATTTT.

The chain uses TRBV6-6 and TRBJ2-7, with 7 bases that match TRBD1. The CDR3 is made up of 12 amino acids. Germline V CDR1 and CDR2: MNHNY, SVGAGI (reference sequence). J lost 4 bases, V lost 8 bases, and 5 bases had no gene match. CDR3 protein: CASRDRTYEQYF. The DNA for the CDR3 is TGTGCCAGCCGGGACAGAACGTACGAGCAGTACTTC.

This clone occurred a few times. CDR3 coding DNA: TGTGCCAGCTCACTACCGGGACAAGCGGGTGAAAAACTGTTTTTT. Translated: CASSLPGQAGEKLFF. The chain couples TRBV18 to TRBJ1-4; tentatively, D is TRBD1 (6 bases). The CDR3 has 15 amino acids. V was trimmed by 4 bases and J by 7 bases, leaving 16 bases between them. Per germline, CDR1 KGHSH and CDR2 LQKENI.

This clone appeared a few times. The V gene is TRBV28, the J gene TRBJ2-7, with 7 bases fitting TRBD1. The CDR3 contains 13 residues. The germline V gene has CDR1 MDHEN and CDR2 SYDVKM. The J segment lost 7 bases and the V segment lost 8 bases, leaving 11 bases of the junction unmatched. The CDR3 here is CASQGESTWEQYF. The CDR3 nucleotides read TGTGCCAGCCAGGGGGAGAGTACGTGGGAGCAGTACTTC.

The chain couples TRBV7-2 to TRBJ1-5, with D possibly TRBD1 on 6 matching bases. Trimming stripped 5 bases from V and 3 bases from J, with 11 bases between. The CDR3 totals 14 residues. CDR1 and CDR2 (germline): SGHTA, FQGNSA. The CDR3 sequence is CASSPGTHNQPQHF. CDR3 in DNA: TGTGCCAGCAGCCCCGGGACACACAATCAGCCCCAGCATTTT.

The chain employs TRBV19 and TRBJ2-3; D gene uncertain. The CDR3 runs to 13 residues. Germline-derived CDR1 and CDR2 are LNHDA and SQIVND (reference sequence). Trimming cost V 9 bases and J 2 bases, with 12 bases left between them. CDR3 bases: TGTGCCAGCCGTTTGCGGTCCACAGATACGCAGTATTTT. Its protein is CASRLRSTDTQYF.

This clone occurred a few times. The chain recombines TRBV4-2 with TRBJ2-7, with TRBD1 matching 12 bases. This CDR3 is 15 amino acids long. V lost 1 base, J lost 6 bases, and 4 bases stayed unmatched. The V gene's germline CDR1 is LGHNA and CDR2 YNFKEQ. This chain's CDR3 is CASSQAGTGGTEQYF. The CDR3 DNA follows: TGTGCCAGCAGCCAAGCCGGGACAGGGGGCACCGAGCAGTACTTC.

The V call is TRBV7-2, the J call TRBJ2-5, with D tentatively TRBD2 (6 bases). Germline CDR1 reads SGHTA; CDR2 reads FQGNSA. The CDR3 has 15 residues. Trimming removed 5 bases from V and 4 bases from J, with 17 bases in between. The CDR3 spells CASSLDGGFSETQYF. CDR3 DNA sequence: TGTGCCAGCAGCCTCGACGGGGGTTTTTCAGAGACCCAGTACTTC. The full variable domain, completed using reference TRBV7-2 and TRBJ2-5, is GAGVSQSPSNKVTEKGKDVELRCDPISGHTALYWYRQSLGQGLEFLIYFQGNSAPDKSGLPSDRFSAERTGGSVSTLTIQRTQQEDSAVYLCASSLDGGFSETQYFGPGTRLLVL.